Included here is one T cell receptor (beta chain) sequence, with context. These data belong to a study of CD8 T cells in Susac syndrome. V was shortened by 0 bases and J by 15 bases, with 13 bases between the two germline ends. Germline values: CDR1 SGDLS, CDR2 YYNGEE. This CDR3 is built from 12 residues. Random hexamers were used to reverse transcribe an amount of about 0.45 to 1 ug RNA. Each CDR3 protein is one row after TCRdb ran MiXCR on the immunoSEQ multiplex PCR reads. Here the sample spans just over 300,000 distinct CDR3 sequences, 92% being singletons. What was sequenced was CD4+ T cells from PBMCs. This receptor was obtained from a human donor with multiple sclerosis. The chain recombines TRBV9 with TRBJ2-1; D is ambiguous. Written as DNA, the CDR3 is TGTGCCAGCAGCGTAGATTGGCGCAGTTTGTTCTTC. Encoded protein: CASSVDWRSLFF.